The 4 T cell receptor beta chains presented below share a single source sample, sequenced in a study of T-cell memory formation after mild COVID-19. MiXCR, run by TCRdb on the 5' RACE reads, gives a single entry per CDR3 protein. The table has hundreds of thousands of distinct CDR3 sequences, around 16% seen once. Sequencing was carried out using PBMCs or a T cell subset sorted from them (not recorded which). The source of these receptors is an adult woman who had mild COVID-19 (a few samples of this study predate the infection). Cell type and time point are not known.

This clonotype occurred many times. V is TRBV4-2 and J is TRBJ2-3; TRBD2 aligns across 12 bases. The CDR3 totals 16 residues. Germline-derived CDR1 and CDR2 are LGHNA and YNFKEQ. Trimming at V came to 1 base and at J to 6 bases, leaving 5 bases not matched to a gene. The CDR3 protein is CASSQASGGALDTQYF. CDR3 bases: TGTGCCAGCAGCCAAGCTAGCGGGGGGGCCCTCGATACGCAGTATTTT.

This clonotype was picked up a small number of times. J is TRBJ2-5 and V is TRBV7-9; TRBD1 agrees at 11 bases. CDR1 is SEHNR, CDR2 FQNEAQ, per germline (reference sequence). The CDR3 is 15 residues long. Germline trimming cut 0 bases from V and 7 bases from J; bases unmatched to any gene: 4. The CDR3 protein is CASSLAGTGGLTQYF. In DNA form, the CDR3 reads TGTGCCAGCAGCTTAGCCGGGACAGGGGGGTTGACCCAGTACTTC.

This clonotype was seen a few times. CDR3: CASSLIWDRDGYTF. The CDR3 DNA reads as TGTGCCAGCAGCTTGATTTGGGACAGGGACGGCTACACCTTC. The genes are TRBV5-6 and TRBJ1-2; 9 nucleotides line up with TRBD1. The CDR3 is 14 residues long. Germline V lookup: CDR1 SGHDT, CDR2 YYEEEE. The ends lost 1 base at V and 8 bases at J; junction bases unmatched: 6.

The chain has TRBV6-1 and TRBJ2-5; unclear D gene. The V end lost 2 bases, the J end lost 5 bases, and 24 bases lay between the germline ends. The CDR3 is 18 residues long. Germline-derived CDR1 and CDR2 are MNHNS and SASEGT. CDR3 bases: TGTGCCAGCAGTGAATCTCTGGTAGTGCACGGAATCAGGGAGACCCAGTACTTC. Amino acid sequence: CASSESLVVHGIRETQYF.